These 17 T cell receptor beta chains originate from one sample sequenced in a study of T cell clonality in common variable immunodeficiency (dated by TCRdb to between 2014 and 2017). The study at large found these results: Fewer deletions and N-nucleotide insertions were reportedly observed in CVID TCRbeta sequences, and highly modified clones with 13 or more V deletions were reportedly absent from CVID TCRbeta sequences.

These TCRs are of unknown antigen specificity. Preparation of the library involved the immunoSEQ multiplex PCR assay. TCRdb re-hosts the immuneACCESS table, in-frame sequences only. Its copies lack some clones; in the studies checked, an unresolved V gene accounts for under half of them, and the cause for the rest is not known. The sample features about 32,000 clones, and none is a singleton. 5% to 7% of the sample is held by the ten biggest clonotypes. The specimen was peripheral blood mononuclear cells. The receptors were sampled from a human donor with common variable immunodeficiency.

In this sample, this clone turned up many times. With the read ending 3 residues before the CDR3 end, the germline J gene is used to fill in that end. The chain uses TRBV23-1 and TRBJ2-7; TRBD1 might be the D (6 bases). TRBV23-1 is known as an ORF, though its function is uncertain. The CDR3 spans 14 residues. The V and J ends lost 1 base and 4 bases respectively, with 11 bases between them. The sequenced part of the CDR3 DNA is TGCGCCAGCAGTCAATTCCAGGGGCTATACGAG. Translation: CASSQFQGLYE. The whole CDR3 reads CASSQFQGLYEQYF.

To note about this clone: The sequence runs out 3 residues before the end of the CDR3; the remainder is reconstructed from the germline J gene. The chain recombines TRBV7-3 with TRBJ2-2; D unresolved. Trimming left V 2 bases short and J 3 bases short, with 7 bases between. Germline V gene data show CDR1 as SGHTA and CDR2 as FQGTGA. The length of the CDR3 is 14 residues. The CDR3 region is CASSLYRDTGELFF. The DNA read from the CDR3 is TGTGCCAGCAGCTTATATAGGGACACCGGGGAG.

This clone came up many times. The sequence runs out 3 residues before the end of the CDR3; the remainder is reconstructed from the germline J gene. The chain combines TRBV29-1 with TRBJ2-5; D is perhaps TRBD2 (5 bases). Germline loops: CDR1 SQVTM, CDR2 ANQGSEA. The CDR3 sequence is 13 residues long. V lost 3 bases and J 2 bases, leaving 10 bases between the germline ends. The CDR3 DNA, read in part, is TGCAGCGTTGACGGGTCGGGGCAAGAGACC. Protein sequence: CSVDGSGQET. The complete CDR3 reads CSVDGSGQETQYF.

The table lists this clone with many counts. The CDR3 end is not reached by the read, which stops 3 residues before it; the germline J gene fills it in. J is TRBJ1-2 and V is TRBV5-1; D may be TRBD1 (6 bases). Germline V gives CDR1 SGHRS, CDR2 YFSETQ. The CDR3 has 14 amino acids. Between the trimmed V and J ends, which lost 7 bases and 4 bases, there was a span of 17 bases. CDR3 in amino acids: CASGLTGTTYGYTF. CDR3 DNA (partial): TGCGCCAGCGGCCTAACCGGGACAACCTATGGC.

This clone has a handful of counts. Read sequence stops 3 residues before the CDR3 end, and the germline J gene provides the missing end. The rearrangement uses TRBV5-1 and TRBJ1-2; no definite D call. CDR1 and CDR2 from the germline V gene are SGHRS and YFSETQ. This CDR3 spans 15 amino acids. The V gene lost 0 bases and the J gene lost 6 bases, with 15 bases spanning the gap. The CDR3 loop reads CASSLEASKHNGYTF. The sequenced part of the CDR3 DNA is TGCGCCAGCAGCTTGGAGGCATCGAAACATAATGGC.

In its sample, this clone was seen a few times. The observed sequence ends 3 residues before the CDR3 terminus, with the missing tail filled in from the germline J gene. This chain joins TRBV11-2 and TRBJ2-5; weak D call: TRBD2 (5 bases). The V gene lost 5 bases and the J gene lost 2 bases, with 9 bases spanning the gap. This CDR3 region has 13 residues. The germline gives CDR1 SGHAT, CDR2 FQNNGV. The CDR3 sequence: CASSPGEQETQYF. CDR3 DNA, as far as it was read: TGTGCCAGCAGCCCCGGGGAGCAAGAGACC.

This clone was seen ten or more times. The sequence runs out 3 residues before the end of the CDR3; the remainder is reconstructed from the germline J gene. This chain joins TRBV5-6 and TRBJ1-5, with D hard to call. V shed 1 base and J shed 3 bases, with 8 bases lying between them. There are 14 residues in the CDR3. Germline lookup yields CDR1 SGHDT and CDR2 YYEEEE. CDR3 DNA (partial): TGTGCCAGCAGCTTGTTTCAGGTCAATCAGCCC. Its protein product is CASSLFQVNQP. Given in full, the CDR3 is CASSLFQVNQPQHF.

To note about this clone: The read terminates 3 residues ahead of where the CDR3 ends, so the germline J gene completes it. This rearrangement joins TRBV7-9 to TRBJ2-7, with D unclear. Germline values: CDR1 SEHNR, CDR2 FQNEAQ (reference sequence). This CDR3 is 11 amino acids long. V lost 6 bases and J lost 5, with 8 bases in between. CDR3 sequence reads: CASSLVDEQYF. CDR3 DNA (partial): TGTGCCAGCAGTTTGGTAGACGAG. The whole variable domain, remainder taken from reference TRBV7-9 and TRBJ2-7, is DTGVSQNPRHKITKRGQNVTFRCDPISEHNRLYWYRQTLGQGPEFLTYFQNEAQLEKSRLLSDRFSAERPKGSFSTLEIQRTEQGDSAMYLCASSLVDEQYFGPGTRLTVT.

This clone was counted at least ten times. The observed sequence ends 3 residues before the CDR3 terminus, with the missing tail filled in from the germline J gene. V is TRBV18 and J is TRBJ2-3; 8 bases line up with TRBD2. Germline trimming cut 1 base from V and 0 bases from J; bases unmatched to any gene: 3. Germline V CDR1 and CDR2: KGHSH, LQKENI. The CDR3 sequence is 16 residues long. The sequenced part of the CDR3 DNA is TGTGCCAGCTCACCACAGTTAGCGGGGAGCACAGATACG. Its protein is CASSPQLAGSTDT. The entire CDR3 reads CASSPQLAGSTDTQYF.

This clone came up many times. The read terminates 3 residues ahead of where the CDR3 ends, so the germline J gene completes it. This chain connects TRBV6-4 to TRBJ2-5, with D perhaps being TRBD1 or TRBD2 (5 bases each). The CDR3 sequence is 13 residues long. From germline, CDR1 is MRHNA and CDR2 SNTAGT. The V and J ends lost 6 bases and 5 bases respectively, with 13 bases between them. The DNA read from the CDR3 is TGTGCCAGCAGCAGGGAGAAAGGGGAGACC. This codes for CASSREKGET. The full CDR3 protein reads CASSREKGETQYF.

Of note for this clone: Read coverage stops 3 residues before the CDR3 terminus; the germline J gene supplies the remainder. This chain links TRBV6-2 or TRBV6-3 with TRBJ1-1; no firm D call. V gave up 2 bases and J gave up 1 base, with 5 bases separating them. Germline-derived CDR1 and CDR2 are MNHEY and SVGEGT. The CDR3 is made up of 13 amino acids. CDR3 DNA, as far as it was read: TGTGCCAGCAGTTACGTTCAGAACACTGAA. Its protein is CASSYVQNTE. The full CDR3 protein reads CASSYVQNTEAFF.

This clone was seen more than once but under ten times. The sequenced CDR3 bases are TGTGCCTGGAGTGGACTCAGGGCTTTCACAGATACG. This codes for CAWSGLRAFTDT. From start to end, the CDR3 is CAWSGLRAFTDTQYF. The rearrangement uses TRBV30 and TRBJ2-3, with D tentatively TRBD1 (5 bases). The read falls 3 residues short of the CDR3 end, and the missing part is taken from the germline J gene. The CDR3 is 15 amino acids. The germline gives CDR1 GTSNPN, CDR2 SVGIG (reference sequence). V lost 1 base to trimming and J lost 2 bases, with 13 bases between them.

A word on this clone: Read sequence stops 3 residues before the CDR3 end, and the germline J gene provides the missing end. The chain is built from TRBV11-1 and TRBJ1-1; possibly TRBD1 for D (5 bases). CDR3 length: 14 amino acids. V lost 1 base, J lost 4 bases, and 10 bases lay in between. Germline V CDR1 and CDR2: SGHAT, FQDESV (reference sequence). CDR3 protein: CASSLGWGGTEAFF. The sequenced part of the CDR3 DNA is TGTGCCAGCAGCTTAGGTTGGGGCGGCACTGAA.

In its sample, this clone was seen a few times. The CDR3 end falls 3 residues outside the read, so it is completed with the germline J gene. This sequence joins TRBV19 and TRBJ1-2; D call uncertain. V was clipped by 6 bases and J by 1 base, with 6 bases between them. The CDR3 runs to 12 residues. The germline gives CDR1 LNHDA, CDR2 SQIVND (reference sequence). CDR3 DNA (partial): TGTGCCAGTAGCCCAGGTAACTATGGC. Protein product: CASSPGNYG. The entire CDR3 reads CASSPGNYGYTF.

This clone was observed a handful of times. Read data end 3 residues before the CDR3 end; the end is taken from the germline J gene. The V gene is TRBV7-2, the J gene TRBJ2-1; the match to TRBD1 covers 9 bases. Germline CDR1 reads SGHTA; CDR2 reads FQGNSA. CDR3 length: 13 residues. Unmatched junction bases numbered 1, after V lost 1 base and J lost 9 bases. The CDR3 sequence: CASSLGTGVEQFF. The covered CDR3 bases are TGTGCCAGCAGCTTAGGGACAGGGGTTGAG.

This clone was counted many times. The CDR3 goes on 3 residues after the read ends, and that part is filled in from the germline J gene. J is TRBJ1-4 and V is TRBV5-1; the D gene is possibly TRBD1 (5 bases). This CDR3 is built from 17 residues. V shed 1 base and J shed 6 bases, with 19 bases lying between them. The germline gives CDR1 SGHRS, CDR2 YFSETQ. CDR3 loop: CASSLQGREKFDEKLFF. Incomplete CDR3 DNA: TGCGCCAGCAGCTTGCAGGGCAGGGAGAAATTCGATGAAAAA. The variable domain in full, completed from reference TRBV5-1 and TRBJ1-4, reads KAGVTQTPRYLIKTRGQQVTLSCSPISGHRSVSWYQQTPGQGLQFLFEYFSETQRNKGNFPGRFSGRQFSNSRSEMNVSTLELGDSALYLCASSLQGREKFDEKLFFGSGTQLSVL.

This clone was detected many times. The observed sequence ends 3 residues before the CDR3 terminus, with the missing tail filled in from the germline J gene. The chain uses TRBV6-2 or TRBV6-3 and TRBJ2-1; 7 bases agree with TRBD1. The CDR3 has 15 residues. V dropped 1 base and J dropped 8; count of bases not matched to a gene: 8. Germline V gene sequence: CDR1 MNHEY, CDR2 SVGEGT. The CDR3 loop reads CASSYWSQGEDEQFF. The sequenced part of the CDR3 DNA is TGTGCCAGCAGTTACTGGTCGCAGGGGGAAGATGAG.